The 7 T cell receptor beta chains presented below share a single source sample, sequenced in a study of blood T cell repertoires in COVID-19. The protocol was immunoSEQ multiplex PCR, while the TCRdb copy is restricted to in-frame clones and leaves out a portion. The sample lists fewer than 150,000 clones, about nine tenths occurring once. The material sequenced was peripheral blood. These receptors came from a woman aged 70-85 years with acute or convalescent COVID-19.

This chain links TRBV13 with TRBJ2-3, with 7 positions matching TRBD1. This CDR3 contains 14 residues. The germline CDR1 and CDR2 sequences are PRHDT and FYEKMQ (reference sequence). Trimming removed 8 bases from V and 4 bases from J; junction bases left unmatched: 9. Here the CDR3 reads CASSGRGSPDTQYF. The CDR3 nucleotides read TGTGCCAGCTCAGGCAGGGGGTCCCCAGATACGCAGTATTTT.

This clone was seen only a few times. The chain joins TRBV28 to TRBJ1-5; maybe TRBD1 (6 bases). The V gene's germline CDR1 is MDHEN and CDR2 SYDVKM. Trimming pared 3 bases from V and 2 bases from J, leaving 11 bases between. The CDR3 contains 15 residues. The CDR3 loop reads CASSFGSGGNQPQHF. CDR3 nucleotides: TGTGCCAGCAGTTTTGGATCAGGGGGCAATCAGCCCCAGCATTTT. Full variable domain (rest looked up from reference TRBV28 and TRBJ1-5): DVKVTQSSRYLVKRTGEKVFLECVQDMDHENMFWYRQDPGLGLRLIYFSYDVKMKEKGDIPEGYSVSREKKERFSLILESASTNQTSMYLCASSFGSGGNQPQHFGDGTRLSIL.

V is TRBV3-1 (or the pseudogene TRBV3-2) and J is TRBJ2-3, with 9 bases aligning to TRBD1. Germline CDR1 and CDR2: LGHDT and YNNKEL (reference sequence). V dropped 4 bases and J dropped 1; count of bases not matched to a gene: 3. This CDR3 is 15 amino acids long. CDR3 DNA sequence: TGTGCCAGCAGCCGCAGGACAGGGGGCACAGATACGCAGTATTTT. Translated: CASSRRTGGTDTQYF.

The V call is TRBV14, the J call TRBJ2-1, with D perhaps TRBD1 (6 bases). Germline CDR1 SGHDN, CDR2 FVKESK. The ends were cut back, 3 bases at V and 6 bases at J, with 21 bases in the middle. The CDR3 loop spans 17 amino acids. This CDR3 is CASSQARTGRIPNEQFF. In DNA form, the CDR3 reads TGTGCCAGCAGCCAGGCAAGAACAGGGCGTATTCCCAATGAGCAGTTCTTC.

V is TRBV28 and J is TRBJ1-2, with 8 positions matching TRBD1. Germline-derived CDR1 and CDR2 are MDHEN and SYDVKM. V shed 3 bases, J shed 0 bases, and the junction held 0 bases outside the gene matches. This CDR3 has 14 residues. This CDR3 is CASSLTGANYGYTF. In DNA form, the CDR3 reads TGTGCCAGCAGTTTGACAGGGGCTAACTATGGCTACACCTTC.

The chain has TRBV30 and TRBJ1-3; D may be TRBD1 (5 bases). The CDR3 runs to 13 residues. Germline CDR1 GTSNPN, CDR2 SVGIG (reference sequence). Deletions cut 3 bases from V and 2 bases from J, with 8 bases between. The CDR3 DNA is TGTGCCTGGAGAGAAGGGGCTGGAAACACCATATATTTT. This gives the protein CAWREGAGNTIYF.

The chain couples TRBV19 to TRBJ1-2; 7 bases align to TRBD1. CDR3 length: 13 residues. In germline, CDR1 is LNHDA, CDR2 SQIVND (reference sequence). Losses at the gene ends were 5 bases for V and 2 bases for J; bases not matched to a gene: 2. CDR3 protein: CASSLQGNYGYTF. The CDR3 DNA reads TGTGCCAGTAGTCTACAGGGGAACTATGGCTACACCTTC.